The sequence of this T cell receptor beta chain was determined in a study of T cells in Graves' hyperthyroidism and ophthalmopathy. The table lists this clonotype with many counts. The antigen remains undetermined. This CDR3 has 14 residues. CDR1 and CDR2 from the germline V gene are SGHTA and FQGNSA. V gave up 5 bases and J gave up 4 bases; unmatched junction bases: 5. Overall study findings and caveats: Before onset, ophthalmopathy was predicted by the model a median about 6.2 months earlier.

Researchers took RNA transcripts and amplified the TCR beta CDR3 regions from them. HTBI primers were the set used in a first-round RT-PCR of the TCR CDR3. TCRdb processed the multiplex PCR reads anew with MiXCR; each CDR3 protein has one entry. Here the sample spans over 700,000 distinct CDR3 sequences, about a third being singletons. The genes are TRBV7-2 and TRBJ2-5; 9 nucleotides match TRBD2. Material for sequencing was blood. This clonotype was obtained from a middle-aged woman with Graves' hyperthyroidism. The DNA for the CDR3 is TGTGCCAGCAGCCGCGGGAGGGCCGTAGAGACCCAGTACTTC. It translates to CASSRGRAVETQYF.